The entry below gives a single T cell receptor delta chain sequence along with its context. It has no known antigen specificity. No base-level quality is on record; no much larger clone is a single base apart. V loses 0 bases at its end and J loses 6 bases; junction bases beyond the gene matches: 11. From cysteine to phenylalanine, the CDR3 is 16 amino acids long. The CDR3 DNA has 48 bases and is translated from base 1. The germline V gene (reference sequence) yields TVYSNPD for CDR1 and GDNSRS for CDR2. These data originate in a study of gamma-delta T cells after stem cell transplantation (dated by TCRdb to the mid-2010s). The receptor library was made with RT-PCR. Data came from an Illumina MiSeq. TCRdb processed the public reads again with the CATT caller, after which rows with matching DNA were combined. This sample holds 12,000 to 15,000 delta-chain clones; around 30% were observed only once. The ten largest clones capture around 4% of the sample.

Recombination connected TRDV3 to TRDJ1; 12 bases in the middle match TRDD3. The sequence was collected from a human donor. It is not recorded whose cells these are; they may come from a transplant donor. Sequences were obtained from gamma-delta T cells. In nucleotide form, the sequence is TGTGCCTTTAGCTCCCTACTGGGGGATACCGCCAATAAACTCATCTTT. Its protein product is CAFSSLLGDTANKLIF.